Sequencing of this T cell receptor beta chain was carried out in a study of cytomegalovirus exposure and HLA in healthy donors. Study information: Counted in an early data release were tens of millions of unique TCRs from HLA-typed donors.

J lost 4 bases, V lost 3 bases, and 8 bases had no gene match. Germline assignment: CDR1 LNHNV and CDR2 YYDKDF (reference sequence). The CDR3 is 16 amino acids. Note on this clone: Antigen unknown.

Overall study results and limits: It was likely that a cluster of highly shared sequence variants was a sequencing artifact. Only CMV serostatus was available as immune exposure information.

PCR amplification relied on 60 Vbeta primers (plus 13 Jbeta primers). Repertoires were generated with immunoSEQ multiplex PCR, while TCRdb's copy carries only in-frame clones and drops some. Of approximately 160,000 clones in the sample, about 79% were seen once. This clonotype was sampled from a female donor in good health and CMV-seronegative. This chain uses TRBV15 with TRBJ2-2; 7 nucleotides match TRBD1. Material for sequencing was PBMCs. The CDR3: CATSRTLGQITGELFF. CDR3 DNA sequence: TGTGCCACCAGCAGGACTTTGGGACAGATCACCGGGGAGCTGTTTTTT.